The T cell receptor (beta chain) under discussion was sequenced for a study of cytotoxic CD8 clonotypes in ibrutinib-treated CLL. Overall study results and limits: The times at which samples were taken varied between sustained-remission and progressing patients.

Trimming removed 6 bases from V and 4 bases from J; junction bases left unmatched: 4. This CDR3 spans 14 amino acids. Per the germline V gene, CDR1 is MNHNY and CDR2 is SVGAGI (reference sequence). Produced via immunoSEQ multiplex PCR; TCRdb's table is partial and in-frame only. Of about 68,000 clones in the sample, around two thirds were seen once. This clone was recorded only once. What it binds is not known. The sample was PBMCs, taken after 12 months of ibrutinib treatment. The chain joins TRBV6-6 to TRBJ1-4; TRBD1 matches at 8 bases. This TCR derives from a human donor with chronic lymphocytic leukemia. The CDR3 coding sequence is TGTGCCAGCAGAAGACAGGGGATTAATGAAAAACTGTTTTTT. Protein product: CASRRQGINEKLFF.